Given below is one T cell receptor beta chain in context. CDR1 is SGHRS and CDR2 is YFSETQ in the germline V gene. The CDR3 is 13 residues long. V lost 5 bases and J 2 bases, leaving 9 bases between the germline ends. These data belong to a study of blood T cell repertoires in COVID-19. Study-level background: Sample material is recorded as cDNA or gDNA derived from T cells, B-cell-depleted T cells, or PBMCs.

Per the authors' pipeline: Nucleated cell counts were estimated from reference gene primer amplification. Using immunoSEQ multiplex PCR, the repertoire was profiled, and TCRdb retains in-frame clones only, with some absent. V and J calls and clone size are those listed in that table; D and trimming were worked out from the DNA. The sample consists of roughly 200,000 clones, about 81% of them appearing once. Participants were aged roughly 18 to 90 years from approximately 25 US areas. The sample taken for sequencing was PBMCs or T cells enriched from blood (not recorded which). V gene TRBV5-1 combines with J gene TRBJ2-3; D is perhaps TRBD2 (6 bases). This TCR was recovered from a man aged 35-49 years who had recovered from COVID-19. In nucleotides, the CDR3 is TGCGCCAGCAGTCCGGGGGACACAGATACGCAGTATTTT. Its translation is CASSPGDTDTQYF.